The 21 T cell receptor beta chains reported below all come from one sample, sequenced in a study of post-analysis software for immune sequencing data (dated by TCRdb to the mid-2010s). Findings and caveats that apply to the study as a whole: Roughly 5 TRBV segments, including TRBV5-6, TRBV5-1 and TRBV20-1, were significantly more frequent in patients than controls.

Receptor libraries were prepared by PCR. Data came from an Illumina HiSeq 2500. To reduce PCR and sequencing biases, unique molecular identifiers were built into the TCR beta cDNA libraries. The public reads were run again by TCRdb, first through fastp at Q25 and then through MiXCR, and only productive beta chains were kept. Rows with one shared CDR3 protein collapse into an entry with the most common genes and DNA. The sample has around 190,000 distinct CDR3 sequences on record, roughly 28% of them singletons. The top ten constitute around 3.7% of the sample. No antigen has been identified for these receptors. The material sequenced was blood. The receptors come from a girl younger than 18 with multiple sclerosis.

At least ten counts were recorded for this clonotype. The rearrangement uses TRBV11-2 and TRBJ2-7; D unclear. V was cut by 2 bases and J by 3 bases, with 8 bases left in between. Germline CDR1 SGHAT, CDR2 FQNNGV. The CDR3 spans 13 residues. The CDR3 DNA reads TGTGCCAGCAGCTTAATTCCGTTCTACGAGCAGTACTTC. This gives the protein CASSLIPFYEQYF.

This clonotype was detected ten times or more. V usage is TRBV11-2 and J usage is TRBJ2-7; possible D gene TRBD1, 5 bases. CDR1 is SGHAT, CDR2 FQNNGV, per germline. The CDR3 sequence is 13 residues long. The V end was cut by 0 bases, the J end by 7 bases, with 10 bases between. The CDR3 nucleotides read TGTGCCAGCAGCTTAGAGGTCAGGGATGAGCAGTACTTC. Translation: CASSLEVRDEQYF.

Concerning this clonotype itself: Possible read error: a much larger clone is one base away. The genes are TRBV7-2 and TRBJ2-1, with D perhaps matching TRBD2 (6 bases). CDR3 size: 16 residues. V shed 0 bases and J shed 13 bases, with 22 bases lying between them. In germline, CDR1 is SGHTA, CDR2 FQGNSA. Written as DNA, the CDR3 is TGTGCCAGCAGCTTAGCGCTCTCGCGGGGTCAAGAGACCCAGTTCTTC. Protein: CASSLALSRGQETQFF.

This clonotype was observed at least ten times. The chain uses TRBV29-1 and TRBJ2-5, with D tentatively TRBD2 (5 bases). The CDR3 has 13 residues. The V end was cut by 4 bases, the J end by 1 base, with 10 bases between. Germline V gene lookup returns CDR1 SQVTM and CDR2 ANQGSEA. CDR3 bases: TGCAGCGTTGGACCGGGGATCCAAGAGACCCAGTACTTC. Residues: CSVGPGIQETQYF.

In its sample, this clonotype was seen a few times. This may be a read error, as it is one base from a much larger clone. The chain combines TRBV29-1 with TRBJ1-2; 8 bases match TRBD1. V lost 6 bases, J lost 7 bases, and 10 bases stayed unmatched. Germline V CDR1 and CDR2: SQVTM, ANQGSEA. CDR3 length equals 13 residues. CDR3 region: CSVTGGTWSGYTF. Here the CDR3 DNA reads TGCAGCGTAACAGGGGGGACTTGGAGTGGCTACACCTTC.

This clonotype occurred many times. Sequence at one end of the junction differs from germline and may be a read error. The chain uses TRBV20-1 and TRBJ2-1; 10 bases align to TRBD1. Germline lookup yields CDR1 DFQATT and CDR2 SNEGSKA (reference sequence). The CDR3 consists of 16 residues. CDR3 protein: CSTRGGGTGALREQFF. The CDR3, as DNA: TGCAGTACTAGAGGAGGGGGGACAGGGGCATTGCGTGAGCAGTTCTTC.

This clonotype was picked up many times. The CDR3 DNA reads TGTGCCAGCAGCTTAACGAGGACTATCTACAATGAGCAGTTCTTC. As protein: CASSLTRTIYNEQFF. This chain connects TRBV7-3 to TRBJ2-1, with D possibly being TRBD2 (6 bases). There are 15 residues in the CDR3. The V end was cut by 0 bases, the J end by 3 bases, with 9 bases between. Germline V CDR1 and CDR2: SGHTA, FQGTGA.

This clonotype was detected a few times. This chain joins TRBV7-8 and TRBJ2-4; TRBD1 is a possible D gene (5 bases). Per germline, CDR1 SGHVS and CDR2 FQNEAQ. There are 16 residues in the CDR3. V shed 5 bases and J shed 0 bases, with 14 bases lying between them. CDR3 nucleotides: TGTGCCAGCAGCACCAGGACACCCCTAGCCAAAAACATTCAGTACTTC. Translating it yields CASSTRTPLAKNIQYF.

As regards this clonotype: The junction departs from germline at one end; a sequencing error may be responsible. V gene TRBV7-9 combines with J gene TRBJ1-6, with D possibly TRBD1 on 6 matching bases. CDR3 length: 16 amino acids. Germline values: CDR1 SEHNR, CDR2 FQNEAQ (reference sequence). Here the CDR3 reads CASSLTIGGRNSPPHF. CDR3 coding DNA: TGTGCCAGCAGCTTAACAATCGGGGGCCGTAATTCACCCCCCCACTTT. The complete variable domain, with remaining parts taken from reference TRBV7-9 and TRBJ1-6, reads DTGVSQNPRHKITKRGQNVTFRCDPISEHNRLYWYRQTLGQGPEFLTYFQNEAQLEKSRLLSDRFSAERPKGSFSTLEIQRTEQGDSAMYLCASSLTIGGRNSPPHFGNGTRLTVT.

This clonotype appeared a few times. This rearrangement joins TRBV12-3 or TRBV12-4 to TRBJ2-7; 9 nucleotides agree with TRBD2. The CDR3 loop spans 16 amino acids. The ends lost 7 bases at V and 5 bases at J; junction bases unmatched: 15. CDR3 nucleotide sequence: TGTGCCAGCACCACCAGCCTTGGCGGGGGGGCCAACGAGCAGTACTTC. Protein sequence: CASTTSLGGGANEQYF.

With respect to this clonotype: A read error may be the cause here, since a much bigger clone is one base away. This chain joins TRBV5-1 and TRBJ2-5, with unresolved D. The CDR3 totals 14 residues. The V gene's germline CDR1 is SGHRS and CDR2 YFSETQ. Between the trimmed V and J ends, which lost 3 bases and 2 bases, there was a span of 11 bases. The DNA of the CDR3 is TGCGCCAGCAGCTCGGCGGTCCCACAAGAGACCCAGTACTTC. This sequence encodes CASSSAVPQETQYF.

In regard to this clonotype: A read error may explain this, as a much larger clone is one base away. V is TRBV4-1 and J is TRBJ2-5; no firm D call. Looked up from germline, CDR1 is MGHRA and CDR2 is YSYEKL. This CDR3 has 14 residues. The V end was cut by 1 base, the J end by 5 bases, with 11 bases between. CDR3 amino acids: CASSQVGRWETQYF. In DNA form, the CDR3 reads TGCGCCAGCAGCCAAGTCGGCCGCTGGGAGACCCAGTACTTC.

V usage is TRBV7-8 and J usage is TRBJ2-1; D is unclear. V lost 8 bases, J lost 8 bases, and 22 bases lay in between. Per germline, CDR1 SGHVS and CDR2 FQNEAQ. The CDR3 runs 15 residues. CDR3 in DNA: TGTGCCAGCGGATCCCAGGTAGGAAGGTTCGATGAGCAGTTCTTC. Protein product: CASGSQVGRFDEQFF.

The V call is TRBV14, the J call TRBJ1-4, with TRBD1 identical over 8 bases. Germline CDR1 is SGHDN and CDR2 is FVKESK. J lost 3 bases, V lost 4 bases, and 10 bases had no gene match. The CDR3 consists of 17 residues. The CDR3 DNA reads as TGTGCCAGCAGCCCCGGACAGGGCCGGCAGGCTAATGAAAAACTGTTTTTT. Protein product: CASSPGQGRQANEKLFF.

This clonotype was detected a few times. The V gene is TRBV4-1, the J gene TRBJ2-2; the D call may be TRBD1 or TRBD2 (5 bases each). This CDR3 has 17 amino acids. Looked up from germline, CDR1 is MGHRA and CDR2 is YSYEKL. Trimming pared 4 bases from V and 0 bases from J, leaving 15 bases between. CDR3 coding DNA: TGCGCCAGCAGCCCCTATTGGGGGACCACGAACACCGGGGAGCTGTTTTTT. Amino acid sequence: CASSPYWGTTNTGELFF.

The chain employs TRBV6-2 or TRBV6-3 and TRBJ2-1, with 10 bases that match TRBD1. The CDR3 totals 16 residues. Germline CDR1 and CDR2: MNHEY and SVGEGT. The trim removed 0 bases at V and 8 bases at J, leaving 7 bases unmatched. CDR3 sequence (DNA): TGTGCCAGCAGTTACTCCCCAGGGACAGGGGACGATGAGCAGTTCTTC. Translated, it gives CASSYSPGTGDDEQFF.

This clonotype turned up a few times. This chain joins TRBV15 and TRBJ1-5; unclear D gene. The V end lost 0 bases, the J end lost 1 base, and 7 bases lay between the germline ends. CDR1 and CDR2 from the germline V gene are LNHNV and YYDKDF (reference sequence). The CDR3 is made up of 15 amino acids. The CDR3 nucleotides read TGTGCCACCAGCAGAGATCGCGCCAGCAATCAGCCCCAGCATTTT. This encodes CATSRDRASNQPQHF.

This chain joins TRBV20-1 and TRBJ1-1; D not resolved. V lost 3 bases and J lost 0, with 8 bases in between. The CDR3 is 13 residues long. Per the germline V gene, CDR1 is DFQATT and CDR2 is SNEGSKA (reference sequence). CDR3: CSARKRLNTEAFF. The CDR3 nucleotides are TGCAGTGCTAGGAAAAGGTTGAACACTGAAGCTTTCTTT.

The V gene is TRBV5-1, the J gene TRBJ1-1; D may be TRBD1 (6 bases). V gave up 4 bases and J gave up 7 bases, with 20 bases separating them. The CDR3 has 15 residues. CDR1 is SGHRS, CDR2 YFSETQ, per germline. The CDR3 region has the DNA TGCGCCAGCAGCCGTCGGACGGAGGGGGGGTTTGAAGCTTTCTTT. It yields the protein CASSRRTEGGFEAFF. Complete variable domain (other parts from reference TRBV5-1 and TRBJ1-1): KAGVTQTPRYLIKTRGQQVTLSCSPISGHRSVSWYQQTPGQGLQFLFEYFSETQRNKGNFPGRFSGRQFSNSRSEMNVSTLELGDSALYLCASSRRTEGGFEAFFGQGTRLTVV.

This clonotype came up a few times. This rearrangement joins TRBV6-5 to TRBJ2-2; 11 bases line up with TRBD1. V shed 5 bases, J shed 5 bases, and the junction held 4 bases outside the gene matches. This CDR3 is 15 amino acids long. Germline values: CDR1 MNHEY, CDR2 SVGAGI. The CDR3 DNA sequence: TGTGCCAGCAGTGCGGACAGGGGGCTTACCGGGGAGCTGTTTTTT. Its protein is CASSADRGLTGELFF.

V and J are TRBV6-5 and TRBJ1-1; 7 bases agree with TRBD1. V was clipped by 4 bases and J by 3 bases; unmatched bases: 5. Germline V gene lookup returns CDR1 MNHEY and CDR2 SVGAGI. CDR3 length: 14 amino acids. CDR3 sequence reads: CASSCGRGDTEAFF. The CDR3 coding sequence is TGTGCCAGCAGTTGCGGCAGGGGGGACACTGAAGCTTTCTTT.